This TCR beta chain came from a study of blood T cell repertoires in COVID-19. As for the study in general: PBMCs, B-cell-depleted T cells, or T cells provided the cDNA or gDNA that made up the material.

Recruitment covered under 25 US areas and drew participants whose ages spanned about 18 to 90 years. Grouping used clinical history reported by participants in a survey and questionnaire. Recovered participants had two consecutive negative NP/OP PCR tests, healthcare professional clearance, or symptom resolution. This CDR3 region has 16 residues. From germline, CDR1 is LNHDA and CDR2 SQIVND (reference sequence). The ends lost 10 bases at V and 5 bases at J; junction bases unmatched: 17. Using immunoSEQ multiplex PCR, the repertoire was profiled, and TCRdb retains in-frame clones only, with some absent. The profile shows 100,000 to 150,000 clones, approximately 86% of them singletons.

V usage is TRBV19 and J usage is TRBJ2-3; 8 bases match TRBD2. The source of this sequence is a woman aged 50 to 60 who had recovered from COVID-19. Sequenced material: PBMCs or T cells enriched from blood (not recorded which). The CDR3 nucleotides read TGTGCCACAGAGGCTAGCGGGTCCTTCACGGGAGATACGCAGTATTTT. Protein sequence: CATEASGSFTGDTQYF.